The 8 T cell receptor beta chains below all came from one sample that was sequenced in a study of early T cells in non-severe SARS-CoV-2 infection. MiXCR was run by TCRdb on the 5' RACE reads, yielding one entry per CDR3 protein. The sample includes around 55,000 distinct CDR3 sequences, under 15% of them seen just once. The sequenced material came from whole blood. These receptors were obtained from an adult who was a healthcare worker with PCR-confirmed SARS-CoV-2 infection or an uninfected control (not recorded which).

This clonotype was counted many times. The junction and the germline gene differ at one end; a read error may be behind it. V gene TRBV5-5 combines with J gene TRBJ2-3, with a possible D match to TRBD2 (5 bases). Germline CDR1 reads SGHKS; CDR2 reads YYEKEE (reference sequence). The CDR3 is 14 residues long. The CDR3 DNA is TGTGCCAGTACCTCGGGGAATAGCAGAGATACGCAGTATTTT. Its protein is CASTSGNSRDTQYF.

The rearrangement uses TRBV5-1 and TRBJ2-7; D is unresolved. The germline V and J ends were trimmed by 2 bases and 0 bases, with 12 bases remaining between them. The germline V gene has CDR1 SGHRS and CDR2 YFSETQ. This CDR3 comprises 15 residues. The DNA for the CDR3 is TGCGCCAGCAGCTTTCAGCCCGGAAGCTCCTACGAGCAGTACTTC. It yields the protein CASSFQPGSSYEQYF.

Many counts were recorded for this clonotype. The rearrangement joins TRBV3-1 to TRBJ2-3, with D perhaps matching TRBD1 or TRBD2 (5 bases each). The CDR3 contains 14 residues. Trimming removed 3 bases at V and 2 bases at J, with 9 bases between. Germline V gene lookup returns CDR1 LGHDT and CDR2 YNNKEL (reference sequence). The CDR3 nucleotides read TGTGCCAGCAGCCATGGGACCGTCACAGATACGCAGTATTTT. As protein: CASSHGTVTDTQYF.

This clonotype has a handful of counts. The chain recombines TRBV12-5 with TRBJ2-1, with 8 bases identical to TRBD2. The CDR3 covers 17 residues. J was trimmed by 0 bases and V by 2 bases; bases with no gene match: 6. Germline V gene lookup returns CDR1 LGHNT and CDR2 FRNRAP. CDR3 region: CASGLSGGRSSYNEQFF. The CDR3 nucleotides are TGTGCTAGTGGTTTGTCCGGCGGGAGGAGCTCCTACAATGAGCAGTTCTTC. Variable domain in full (rest from reference TRBV12-5 and TRBJ2-1): DARVTQTPRHKVTEMGQEVTMRCQPILGHNTVFWYRQTMMQGLELLAYFRNRAPLDDSGMPKDRFSAEMPDATLATLKIQPSEPRDSAVYFCASGLSGGRSSYNEQFFGPGTRLTVL.

This clonotype was detected only a few times. The chain uses TRBV9 and TRBJ2-3; D remains ambiguous. The CDR3 contains 16 residues. Germline CDR1 SGDLS, CDR2 YYNGEE. With 4 bases removed from V and 2 bases from J, the gap between germline ends came to 17 bases. CDR3 in DNA: TGTGCCAGCAGCCCTCGTCAAGGGCCAAACACAGATACGCAGTATTTT. Translating gives CASSPRQGPNTDTQYF. Full variable domain (rest looked up from reference TRBV9 and TRBJ2-3): DSGVTQTPKHLITATGQRVTLRCSPRSGDLSVYWYQQSLDQGLQFLIQYYNGEERAKGNILERFSAQQFPDLHSELNLSSLELGDSALYFCASSPRQGPNTDTQYFGPGTRLTVL.

This clonotype was seen only a few times. The chain combines TRBV9 with TRBJ2-3, with D possibly being TRBD1 or TRBD2 (5 bases each). The CDR3 is 17 amino acids. Looked up from germline, CDR1 is SGDLS and CDR2 is YYNGEE. Between the trimmed V and J ends, which lost 3 bases and 2 bases, there was a span of 19 bases. The DNA for the CDR3 is TGTGCCAGCAGCGCCAATCCGACCCGGGGCGTCACAGATACGCAGTATTTT. It specifies CASSANPTRGVTDTQYF.

This chain joins TRBV29-1 and TRBJ2-5, with 9 bases lining up with TRBD1. The J segment lost 1 base and the V segment lost 7 bases, leaving 4 bases of the junction unmatched. Germline-derived CDR1 and CDR2 are SQVTM and ANQGSEA. The CDR3 extends over 13 amino acids. CDR3 protein: CSARQGVQETQYF. DNA for the CDR3: TGCAGCGCCCGACAGGGGGTCCAAGAGACCCAGTACTTC. Combining the CDR3 with reference TRBV29-1 and TRBJ2-5 gives the whole variable domain SAVISQKPSRDICQRGTSLTIQCQVDSQVTMMFWYRQQPGQSLTLIATANQGSEATYESGFVIDKFPISRPNLTFSTLTVSNMSPEDSSIYLCSARQGVQETQYFGPGTRLLVL.

This clonotype was counted many times. Mismatch with germline at one junction end may stem from a read error. V and J are TRBV14 and TRBJ1-3; D is undetermined. Germline-derived CDR1 and CDR2 are SGHDN and FVKESK. This CDR3 is built from 15 residues. Written as DNA, the CDR3 is TGTGCCAGCAGCCAAGTTCTACAGATGGGAAGCACCATATATTTT. Translation gives CASSQVLQMGSTIYF.